What follows describes a single T cell receptor (beta chain). The antigen is undetermined. Trimming took 5 bases from V and 2 from J, leaving 13 bases between them. The germline CDR1 and CDR2 sequences are SGHTA and FQGNSA. The length of the CDR3 is 15 residues. Some clones are missing from TCRdb's copy, which holds only in-frame ones; the method was immunoSEQ multiplex PCR. This repertoire shows 65,000 to 95,000 clones, approximately 85% found once; its top ten account for more than 9%. This entry belongs to a study of T cell responses to AZD1222 COVID-19 vaccine. Overall study findings and caveats: Nearly half of unique spike-specific TCRs reportedly avoided B.1.351 and B.1.1.7 mutated regions. Most donors were white British and more were female, and clonal diversity was possibly underestimated. Spike-specific TCRs gained breadth and depth after people received two AZD1222 doses.

This material consisted of peripheral blood, taken 28 days after the second AZD1222 dose. The TCR originated in an adult who received the AZD1222 COVID-19 vaccine. The J gene is TRBJ1-5, the V gene TRBV7-2; the D gene is possibly TRBD1 (5 bases). CDR3 loop: CASSIQGSGNQPQHF. CDR3 bases: TGTGCCAGCAGCATTCAGGGATCGGGCAATCAGCCCCAGCATTTT.